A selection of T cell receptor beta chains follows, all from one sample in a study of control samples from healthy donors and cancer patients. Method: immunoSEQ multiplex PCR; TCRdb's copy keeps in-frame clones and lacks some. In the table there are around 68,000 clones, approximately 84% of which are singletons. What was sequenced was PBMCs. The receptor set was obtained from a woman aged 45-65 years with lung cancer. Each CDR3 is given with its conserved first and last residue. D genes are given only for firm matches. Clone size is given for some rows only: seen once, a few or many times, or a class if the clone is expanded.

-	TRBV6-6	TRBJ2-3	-	TGTGCCACAATCCGGGCGGGGCCCACAGATACGCAGTATTTT	CATIRAGPTDTQYF
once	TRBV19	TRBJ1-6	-	TGTGCCACCCCTCCGGGGTCACCCCTCCACTTT	CATPPGSPLHF
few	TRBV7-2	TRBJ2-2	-	TGTGCCAGCAGCTGGGGAAGTCCCGGGGAGCTGTTTTTT	CASSWGSPGELFF
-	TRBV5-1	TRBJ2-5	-	TGCGCCAGCAGCTTGAGGGGCGAAGAGACCCAGTACTTC	CASSLRGEETQYF
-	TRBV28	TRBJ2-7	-	TGTGCCAGCAGTTTATCACCGGCCCGGGAGCAGTACTTC	CASSLSPAREQYF
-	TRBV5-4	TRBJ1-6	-	TGTGCCAGCAGCCCGAGGGTCGAGGGAGTTAATTCACCCCTCCACTTT	CASSPRVEGVNSPLHF
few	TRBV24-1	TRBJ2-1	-	TGTGCCACCAGTGATTTGGGAAACTCCTACAATGAGCAGTTCTTC	CATSDLGNSYNEQFF
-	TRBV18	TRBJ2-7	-	TGTGCCAGCTCACTTATAGTAGGCGAGCAGTACTTC	CASSLIVGEQYF
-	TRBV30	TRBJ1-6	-	TGTGCCTGGAGTCCCGCGGACATCCCCTCACCCCTCCACTTT	CAWSPADIPSPLHF
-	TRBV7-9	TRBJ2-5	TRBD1	TGTGCCAGCAGCGTGGGACAGGGGGAGACCCAGTACTTC	CASSVGQGETQYF
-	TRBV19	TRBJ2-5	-	TGTGCCAGTACCAACAGGGGAGGAATAGAGACCCAGTACTTC	CASTNRGGIETQYF
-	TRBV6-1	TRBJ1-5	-	TGTGCCAGCAGTGAAGCTCAGCCCCAGCATTTT	CASSEAQPQHF
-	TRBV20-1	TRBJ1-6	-	TGCAGTGCTAGTGAACAGAATTCACCCCTCCACTTT	CSASEQNSPLHF
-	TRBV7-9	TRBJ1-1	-	TGTGCCAGCAGCTCGGGTATTGAAGCTTTCTTT	CASSSGIEAFF
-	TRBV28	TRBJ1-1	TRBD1	TGTGCCAGCAGTTCAGGGGGGATGAACACTGAAGCTTTCTTT	CASSSGGMNTEAFF
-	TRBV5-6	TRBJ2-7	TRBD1	TGTGCCAGCAGCTCGGGACAGGGGTCCTCCTACGAGCAGTACTTC	CASSSGQGSSYEQYF
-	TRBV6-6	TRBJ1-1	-	TGTGCCGGGAAGGAGGGGCAAGGGAACACTGAAGCTTTCTTT	CAGKEGQGNTEAFF
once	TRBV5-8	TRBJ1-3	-	TGTGCCAGCAGCTTGTATGGTCCCTCTGGAAACACCATATATTTT	CASSLYGPSGNTIYF
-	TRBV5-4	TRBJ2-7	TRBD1	TGTGCCAGCAGCCAGGGACAGGGAGGATACGAGCAGTACTTC	CASSQGQGGYEQYF
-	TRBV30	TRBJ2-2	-	TGTGCCTGGAGCGGAGGGATAATTAACACCGGGGAGCTGTTTTTT	CAWSGGIINTGELFF
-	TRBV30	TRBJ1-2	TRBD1	TGTGCCTGGAGTGTACCCCCCCCTGGGACAGGGACGAGCTATGGCTACACCTTC	CAWSVPPPGTGTSYGYTF
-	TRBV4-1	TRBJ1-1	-	TGCGCCAGCAGCAAGGGACATACCAACACTGAAGCTTTCTTT	CASSKGHTNTEAFF
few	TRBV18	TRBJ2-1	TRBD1	TGTGCCAGCTCTCCCGACAGGGCGGGTAACAATGAGCAGTTCTTC	CASSPDRAGNNEQFF
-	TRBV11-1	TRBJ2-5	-	TGTGCCAGCAGCTCTCTCGGAAGAGAGACCCAGTACTTC	CASSSLGRETQYF
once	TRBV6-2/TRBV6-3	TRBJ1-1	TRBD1	TGTGCCAGCAGTCGCAGGGGGAGGACTGAAGCTTTCTTT	CASSRRGRTEAFF
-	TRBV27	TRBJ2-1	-	TGTGCCAGCAGAGACGGATCCTTCTACAATGAGCAGTTCTTC	CASRDGSFYNEQFF
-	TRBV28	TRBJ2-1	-	TGTGCCAGCAGTTTAGAGGGGTTGGCCTACAATGAGCAGTTCTTC	CASSLEGLAYNEQFF
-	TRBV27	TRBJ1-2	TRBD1	TGTGCCAGCAGTCCGACAGGGTTTAACTATGGCTACACCTTC	CASSPTGFNYGYTF
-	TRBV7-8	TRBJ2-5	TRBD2	TGTGCCAGCAGCTCAGAACTAGCGGGGGCGGGAGAGACCCAGTACTTC	CASSSELAGAGETQYF
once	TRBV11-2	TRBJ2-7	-	TGTGCCAGCAGCCGGAACCAACCCTGGGAGCAGTACTTC	CASSRNQPWEQYF
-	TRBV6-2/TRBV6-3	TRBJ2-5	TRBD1	TGTGCCAGCGGCCTCGGGACAGTTCAAGAGACCCAGTACTTC	CASGLGTVQETQYF
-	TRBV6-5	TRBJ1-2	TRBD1	TGTGCCAGCACCGAAGACAGGGGGGGAGGCTACACCTTC	CASTEDRGGGYTF
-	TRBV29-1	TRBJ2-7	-	TGCAGCGCCAGACAGGGAGGAGGCTACGAGCAGTACTTC	CSARQGGGYEQYF
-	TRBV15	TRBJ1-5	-	TGTGCCACCAGCGTTCCGGGGAATCAGCCCCAGCATTTT	CATSVPGNQPQHF
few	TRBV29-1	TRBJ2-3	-	TGCAGCGTTGATGGGGGCACAGATACGCAGTATTTT	CSVDGGTDTQYF
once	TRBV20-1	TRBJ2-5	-	TGCAGTGCTGCCCCCCAGGAGACCCAGTACTTC	CSAAPQETQYF
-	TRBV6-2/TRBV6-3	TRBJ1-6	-	TGTGCCAGCAGCTTCAACTATAATTCACCCCTCCACTTT	CASSFNYNSPLHF
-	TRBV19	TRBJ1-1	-	TGTGCCAGTAGTATGCAGCTGAACACTGAAGCTTTCTTT	CASSMQLNTEAFF
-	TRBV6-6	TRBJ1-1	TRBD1	TGTGCCACCGCCGTCCCGGGACAGGGTTCGGACACTGAAGCTTTCTTT	CATAVPGQGSDTEAFF
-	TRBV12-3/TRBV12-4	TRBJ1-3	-	TGTGCCAGCAGTACGACCCGAAACACCATATATTTT	CASSTTRNTIYF
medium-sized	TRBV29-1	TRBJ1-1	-	TGCAGCGGTGTAGGGGTTGGAAACACTGAAGCTTTCTTT	CSGVGVGNTEAFF
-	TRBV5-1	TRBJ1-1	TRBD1	TGCGCCAGCAGAAGACAGGGGAGTTGGGCGACTGAAGCTTTCTTT	CASRRQGSWATEAFF
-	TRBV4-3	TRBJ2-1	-	TGCGCCAGCAGCCAAGATCCGGGGCTCCACAATGAGCAGTTCTTC	CASSQDPGLHNEQFF
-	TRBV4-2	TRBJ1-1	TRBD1	TGTGCCAGCAGCCAAGAGGGGGACAGTTACACTGAAGCTTTCTTT	CASSQEGDSYTEAFF
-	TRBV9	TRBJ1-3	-	TGTGCCAGCAGCCTAGGAGGTTTTGGTAGAAACACCATATATTTT	CASSLGGFGRNTIYF
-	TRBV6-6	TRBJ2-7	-	TGTGCCAGCAGCGGGTTGTACTCCTACGAGCAGTACTTC	CASSGLYSYEQYF
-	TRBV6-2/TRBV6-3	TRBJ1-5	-	TGTGCCAGCAGTGCCTATAGCAATCAGCCCCAGCATTTT	CASSAYSNQPQHF
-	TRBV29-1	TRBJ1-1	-	TGCAGCGTTGAAGACGGTACGAGCACTGAAGCTTTCTTT	CSVEDGTSTEAFF
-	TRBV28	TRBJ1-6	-	TGTGCCAGCCTTACGGGGGGGGGCGCCTATAATTCACCCCTCCACTTT	CASLTGGGAYNSPLHF
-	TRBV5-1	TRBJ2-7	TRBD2	TGCGCCAGCAGCGTGTTGCTAGCGGGGGGCCGGGAGCAGTACTTC	CASSVLLAGGREQYF
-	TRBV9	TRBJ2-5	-	TGTGCCAGCAGCCCAGAGGGGGGCACTGAGACCCAGTACTTC	CASSPEGGTETQYF
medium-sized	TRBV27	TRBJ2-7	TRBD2	TGTGCCAGCAGTCCCCTAGGGACTAGCGGGGGGGCCGTCAACGAGCAGTACTTC	CASSPLGTSGGAVNEQYF
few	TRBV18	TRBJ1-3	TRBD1	TGTGCCAGCTCACCCTCGGACAGGGTCTCTGGAAACACCATATATTTT	CASSPSDRVSGNTIYF
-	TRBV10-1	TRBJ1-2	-	TGCGCCACCCCGCCCTGGACAGACGAAGCTAACTATGGCTACACCTTC	CATPPWTDEANYGYTF